This record concerns one T cell receptor (beta chain) sequence. This specimen belongs to a study of T cell changes during pregnancy in multiple sclerosis. Sequencing was performed with immunoSEQ multiplex PCR; in TCRdb, only in-frame clones are kept and a portion is missing. Of 60,000 to 65,000 clones in the sample, 80% to 95% were seen once. V dropped 6 bases and J dropped 6; count of bases not matched to a gene: 2. This CDR3 has 13 residues. CDR1 MNHEY and CDR2 SVGAGI come from the germline V gene. V usage is TRBV6-5 and J usage is TRBJ2-2, with 9 bases identical to TRBD1. The source was peripheral blood, collected in the second trimester of pregnancy. This TCR was sampled from a female donor in good health, enrolled as a control in a pregnancy study. CDR3: CASSDRGAGELFF. As DNA, the CDR3 is TGTGCCAGCAGCGACAGGGGGGCCGGGGAGCTGTTTTTT.